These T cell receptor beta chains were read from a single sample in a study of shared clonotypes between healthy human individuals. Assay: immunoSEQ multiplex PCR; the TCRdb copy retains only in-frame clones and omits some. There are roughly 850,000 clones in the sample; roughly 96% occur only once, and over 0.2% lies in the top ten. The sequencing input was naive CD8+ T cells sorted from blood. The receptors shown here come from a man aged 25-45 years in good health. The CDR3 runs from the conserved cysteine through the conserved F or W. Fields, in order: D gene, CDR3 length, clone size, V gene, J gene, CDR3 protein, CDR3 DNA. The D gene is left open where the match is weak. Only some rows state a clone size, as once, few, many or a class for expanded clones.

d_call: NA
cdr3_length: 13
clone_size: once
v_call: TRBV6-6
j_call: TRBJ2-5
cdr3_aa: CASSGTWGETQYF
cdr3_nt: TGTGCCAGCAGCGGGACGTGGGGAGAGACCCAGTACTTC

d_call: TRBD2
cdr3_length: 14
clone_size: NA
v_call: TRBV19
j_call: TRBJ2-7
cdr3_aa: CASSITSAHYEQYF
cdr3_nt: TGTGCCAGTAGTATAACTAGCGCCCACTACGAGCAGTACTTC

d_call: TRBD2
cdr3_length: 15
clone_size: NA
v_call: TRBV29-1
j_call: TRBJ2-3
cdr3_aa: CSVDGLAGAADTQYF
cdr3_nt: TGCAGCGTTGATGGGCTTGCGGGAGCTGCGGATACGCAGTATTTT

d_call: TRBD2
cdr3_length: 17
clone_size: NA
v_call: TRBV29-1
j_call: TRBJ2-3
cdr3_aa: CSVEGRTSGVGTNTQYF
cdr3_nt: TGCAGCGTTGAAGGTCGGACTAGCGGGGTGGGCACAAATACGCAGTATTTT

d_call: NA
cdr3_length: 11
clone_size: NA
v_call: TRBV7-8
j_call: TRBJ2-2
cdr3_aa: CASTLTGELFF
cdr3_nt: TGTGCCAGCACCCTGACCGGGGAGCTGTTTTTT

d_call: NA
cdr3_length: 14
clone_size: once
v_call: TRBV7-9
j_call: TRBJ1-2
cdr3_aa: CASSLGGTRYGYTF
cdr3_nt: TGTGCCAGCAGCTTAGGGGGGACCCGCTATGGCTACACCTTC

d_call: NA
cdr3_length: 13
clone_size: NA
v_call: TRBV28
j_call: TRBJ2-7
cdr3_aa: CASSSRDTYEQYF
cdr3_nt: TGTGCCAGCAGCTCCCGGGACACCTACGAGCAGTACTTC

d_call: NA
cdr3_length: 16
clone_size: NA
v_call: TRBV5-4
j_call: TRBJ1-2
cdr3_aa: CASSLSLRQPEEGYTF
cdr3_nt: TGTGCCAGCAGCTTGTCTTTAAGACAGCCTGAGGAGGGCTACACCTTC

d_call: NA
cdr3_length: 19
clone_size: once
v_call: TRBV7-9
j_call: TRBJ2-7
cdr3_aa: CASSSRRDRGLAADYEQYF
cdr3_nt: TGTGCCAGCAGCTCCAGGCGGGACAGGGGACTAGCGGCTGACTACGAGCAGTACTTC

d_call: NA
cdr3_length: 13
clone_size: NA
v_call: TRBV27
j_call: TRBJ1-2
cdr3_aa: CASSPSRNYGYTF
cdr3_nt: TGTGCCAGCAGTCCCAGTCGGAACTATGGCTACACCTTC

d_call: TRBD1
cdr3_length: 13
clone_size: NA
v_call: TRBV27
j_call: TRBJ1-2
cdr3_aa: CASTGQGGRTYTF
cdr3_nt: TGTGCCAGCACCGGACAGGGTGGGCGGACTTACACCTTC

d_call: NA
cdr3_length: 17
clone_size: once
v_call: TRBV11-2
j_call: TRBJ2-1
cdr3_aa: CASSLGTGQRKNNEQFF
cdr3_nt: TGTGCCAGCAGCTTAGGTACAGGGCAGCGTAAGAACAATGAGCAGTTCTTC

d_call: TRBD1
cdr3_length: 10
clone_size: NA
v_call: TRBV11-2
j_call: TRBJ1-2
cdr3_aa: CASGTDGYTF
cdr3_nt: TGTGCCAGCGGGACAGATGGCTACACCTTC

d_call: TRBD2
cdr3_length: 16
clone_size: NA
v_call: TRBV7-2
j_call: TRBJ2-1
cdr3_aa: CASRRAGTSNYNEQFF
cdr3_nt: TGTGCCAGCAGGCGCGCCGGGACTAGCAACTACAATGAGCAGTTCTTC

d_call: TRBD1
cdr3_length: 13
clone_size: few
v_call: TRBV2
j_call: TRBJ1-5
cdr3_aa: CASTGTGNQPQHF
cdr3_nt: TGTGCCAGCACCGGGACAGGCAATCAGCCCCAGCATTTT

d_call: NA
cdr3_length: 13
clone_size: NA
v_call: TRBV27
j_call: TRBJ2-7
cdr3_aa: CASSWGTSNEQYF
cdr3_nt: TGTGCCAGCAGCTGGGGGACAAGTAACGAGCAGTACTTC

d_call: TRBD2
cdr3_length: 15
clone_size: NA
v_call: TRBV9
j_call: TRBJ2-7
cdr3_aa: CASSRGTSGVEEQYF
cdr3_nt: TGTGCCAGCAGCCGAGGGACTAGCGGGGTGGAAGAGCAGTACTTC

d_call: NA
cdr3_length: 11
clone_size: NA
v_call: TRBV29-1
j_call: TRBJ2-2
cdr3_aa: CSVGGAGELFF
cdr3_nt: TGCAGCGTTGGAGGGGCCGGGGAGCTGTTTTTT

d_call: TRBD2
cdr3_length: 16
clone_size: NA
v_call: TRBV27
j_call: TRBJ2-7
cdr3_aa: CASSFGTSGRAGEQYF
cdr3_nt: TGTGCCAGCAGTTTTGGGACTAGCGGGAGGGCGGGGGAGCAGTACTTC

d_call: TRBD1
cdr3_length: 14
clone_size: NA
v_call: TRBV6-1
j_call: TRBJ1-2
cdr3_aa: CASGAGGPFYGYTF
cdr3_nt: TGTGCCAGCGGTGCAGGGGGGCCATTCTATGGCTACACCTTC

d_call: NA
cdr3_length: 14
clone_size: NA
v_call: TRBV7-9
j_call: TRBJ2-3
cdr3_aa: CASSLPRPRDTQYF
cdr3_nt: TGTGCCAGCAGCCTCCCGCGGCCTAGGGATACGCAGTATTTT

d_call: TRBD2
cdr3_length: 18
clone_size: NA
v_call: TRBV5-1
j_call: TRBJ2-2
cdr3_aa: CASSSRTSGVRVTGELFF
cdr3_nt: TGCGCCAGCAGCTCCCGGACTAGCGGGGTGAGGGTAACCGGGGAGCTGTTTTTT

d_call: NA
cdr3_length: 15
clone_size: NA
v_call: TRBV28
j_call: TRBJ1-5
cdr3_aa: CASKWLVNSNQPQHF
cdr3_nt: TGTGCCAGCAAATGGTTGGTTAATAGCAATCAGCCCCAGCATTTT

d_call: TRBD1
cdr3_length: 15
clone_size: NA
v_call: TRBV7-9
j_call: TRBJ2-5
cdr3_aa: CASRQIRQGQETQYF
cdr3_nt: TGTGCCAGCAGACAAATTAGACAGGGGCAAGAGACCCAGTACTTC

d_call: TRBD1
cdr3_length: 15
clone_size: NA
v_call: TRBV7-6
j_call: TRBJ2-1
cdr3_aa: CASSHRQGSHAEQFF
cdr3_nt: TGTGCCAGCAGCCATCGACAGGGCTCTCACGCTGAGCAGTTCTTC

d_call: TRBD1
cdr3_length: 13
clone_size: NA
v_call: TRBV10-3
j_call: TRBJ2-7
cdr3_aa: CAIKEAGGPEQYF
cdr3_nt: TGTGCCATCAAGGAGGCAGGGGGCCCCGAGCAGTACTTC

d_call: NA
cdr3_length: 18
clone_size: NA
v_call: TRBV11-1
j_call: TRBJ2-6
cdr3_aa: CASSSVEDRGSGANVLTF
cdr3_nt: TGTGCCAGCAGCTCGGTCGAGGATCGGGGTTCTGGGGCCAACGTCCTGACTTTC

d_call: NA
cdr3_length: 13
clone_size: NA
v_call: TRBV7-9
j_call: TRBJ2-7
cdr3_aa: CASSPRERYEQYF
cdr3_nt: TGTGCCAGCAGCCCTAGAGAACGCTACGAGCAGTACTTC

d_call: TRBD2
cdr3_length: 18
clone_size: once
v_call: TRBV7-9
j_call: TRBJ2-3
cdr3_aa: CASWSGTSGSKEADTQYF
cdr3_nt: TGTGCCAGCTGGTCCGGGACTAGCGGGAGTAAGGAAGCAGATACGCAGTATTTT

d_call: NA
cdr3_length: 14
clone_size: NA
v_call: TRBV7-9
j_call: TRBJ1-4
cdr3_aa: CASSPDRGNEKLFF
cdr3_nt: TGTGCCAGCAGCCCGGACAGAGGAAACGAAAAACTGTTTTTT

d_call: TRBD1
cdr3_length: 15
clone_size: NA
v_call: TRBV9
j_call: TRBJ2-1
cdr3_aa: CASGPGTGTYNEQFF
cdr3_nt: TGTGCCAGCGGGCCGGGGACAGGGACCTACAATGAGCAGTTCTTC

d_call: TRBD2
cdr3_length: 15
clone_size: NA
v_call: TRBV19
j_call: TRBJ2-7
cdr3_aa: CASSRLAGSSYEQYF
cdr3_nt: TGTGCCAGTAGTCGACTAGCGGGAAGTTCCTACGAGCAGTACTTC

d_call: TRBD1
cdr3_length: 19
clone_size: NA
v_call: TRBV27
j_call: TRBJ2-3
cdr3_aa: CASSSYLPTDRVSLDTQYF
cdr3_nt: TGTGCCAGCAGTTCATACCTACCCACGGACAGGGTCTCGTTAGATACGCAGTATTTT

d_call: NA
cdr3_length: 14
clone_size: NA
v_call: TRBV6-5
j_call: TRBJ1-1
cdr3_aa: CASSPLEGNTEAFF
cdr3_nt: TGTGCCAGCAGTCCACTGGAGGGGAACACTGAAGCTTTCTTT

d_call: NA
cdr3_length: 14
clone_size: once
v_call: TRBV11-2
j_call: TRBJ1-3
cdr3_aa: CASSSPHWGNTIYF
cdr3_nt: TGTGCCAGCAGCTCCCCACACTGGGGAAACACCATATATTTT

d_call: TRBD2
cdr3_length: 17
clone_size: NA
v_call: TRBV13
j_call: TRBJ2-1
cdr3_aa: CASSGPTSGRARDEQFF
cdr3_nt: TGTGCCAGCAGCGGACCAACGAGCGGGAGGGCCCGGGATGAGCAGTTCTTC

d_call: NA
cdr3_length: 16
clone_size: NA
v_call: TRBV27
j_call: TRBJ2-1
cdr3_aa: CASSPYPEALKNEQFF
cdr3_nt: TGTGCCAGCAGTCCGTACCCGGAGGCGCTTAAAAATGAGCAGTTCTTC

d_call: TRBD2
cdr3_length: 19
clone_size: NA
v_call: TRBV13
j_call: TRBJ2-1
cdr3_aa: CASSSGLAQKTSSYNEQFF
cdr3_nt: TGTGCCAGCAGCTCCGGACTAGCACAAAAAACGAGCTCCTACAATGAGCAGTTCTTC

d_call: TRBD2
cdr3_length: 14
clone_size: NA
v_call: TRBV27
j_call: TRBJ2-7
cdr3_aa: CASSLAGVSYEQYF
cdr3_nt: TGTGCCAGCAGTTTAGCGGGAGTGTCCTACGAGCAGTACTTC

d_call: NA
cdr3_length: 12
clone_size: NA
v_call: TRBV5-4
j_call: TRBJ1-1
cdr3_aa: CASSLGENEAFF
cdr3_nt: TGTGCCAGCAGCTTAGGGGAAAATGAAGCTTTCTTT

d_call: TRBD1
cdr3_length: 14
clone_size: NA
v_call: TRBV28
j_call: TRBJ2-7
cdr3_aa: CASSLMTGVYEQYF
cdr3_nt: TGTGCCAGCAGTTTAATGACAGGGGTCTACGAGCAGTACTTC

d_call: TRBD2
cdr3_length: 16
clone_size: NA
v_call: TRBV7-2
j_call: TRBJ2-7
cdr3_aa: CASRVGRTSFSYEQYF
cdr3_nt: TGTGCCAGCAGAGTTGGTCGGACTAGCTTCTCCTACGAGCAGTACTTC

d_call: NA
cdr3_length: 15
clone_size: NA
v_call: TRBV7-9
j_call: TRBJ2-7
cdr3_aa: CASSPPRENPYEQYF
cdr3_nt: TGTGCCAGCAGCCCCCCCCGGGAGAACCCCTACGAGCAGTACTTC

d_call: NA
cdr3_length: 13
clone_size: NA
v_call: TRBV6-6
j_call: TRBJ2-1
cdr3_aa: CASSLGQYNEQFF
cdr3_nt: TGTGCCAGCAGTTTAGGACAGTACAATGAGCAGTTCTTC

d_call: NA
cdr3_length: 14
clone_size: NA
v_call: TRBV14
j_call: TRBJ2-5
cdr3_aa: CASSQDWPHETQYF
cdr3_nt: TGTGCCAGCAGCCAAGATTGGCCCCACGAGACCCAGTACTTC

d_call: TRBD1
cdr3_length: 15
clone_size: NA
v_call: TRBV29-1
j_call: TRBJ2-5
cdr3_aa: CSVEGTGASQETQYF
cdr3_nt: TGCAGCGTTGAAGGGACAGGGGCGAGCCAAGAGACCCAGTACTTC

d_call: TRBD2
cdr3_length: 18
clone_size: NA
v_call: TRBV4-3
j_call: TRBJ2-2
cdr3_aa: CASSQDDVLAGVTGELFF
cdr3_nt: TGCGCCAGCAGCCAAGATGACGTTCTAGCGGGAGTTACCGGGGAGCTGTTTTTT

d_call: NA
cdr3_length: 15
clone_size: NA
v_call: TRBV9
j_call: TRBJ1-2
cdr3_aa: CASSVGRVGLYGYTF
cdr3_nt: TGTGCCAGCAGCGTAGGTAGGGTAGGTCTGTATGGCTACACCTTC

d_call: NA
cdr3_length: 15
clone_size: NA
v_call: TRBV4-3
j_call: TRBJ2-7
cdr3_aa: CASSQERSNLYEQYF
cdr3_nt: TGCGCCAGCAGCCAAGAGAGGTCAAATCTCTACGAGCAGTACTTC

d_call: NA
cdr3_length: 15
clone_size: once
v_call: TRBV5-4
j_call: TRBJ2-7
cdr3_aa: CASSLAQGPSYEQYF
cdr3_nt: TGTGCCAGCAGCTTGGCCCAGGGGCCGTCCTACGAGCAGTACTTC

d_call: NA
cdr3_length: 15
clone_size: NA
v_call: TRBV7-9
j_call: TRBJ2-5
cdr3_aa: CASSLGAGSGETQYF
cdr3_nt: TGTGCCAGCAGCTTAGGCGCCGGGAGTGGGGAGACCCAGTACTTC

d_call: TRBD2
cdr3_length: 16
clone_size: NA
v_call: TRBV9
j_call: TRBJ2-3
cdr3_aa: CASSLVAGGPADTQYF
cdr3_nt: TGTGCCAGCAGCTTAGTGGCGGGAGGGCCAGCAGATACGCAGTATTTT

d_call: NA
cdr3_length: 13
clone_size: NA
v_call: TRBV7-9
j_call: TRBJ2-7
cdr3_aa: CASSLSSRYEQYF
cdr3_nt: TGTGCCAGCAGCTTATCGTCCCGCTACGAGCAGTACTTC

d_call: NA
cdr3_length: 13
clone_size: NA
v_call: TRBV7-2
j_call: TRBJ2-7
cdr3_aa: CASSPTENYEQYF
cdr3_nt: TGTGCCAGCAGCCCCACCGAGAACTACGAGCAGTACTTC

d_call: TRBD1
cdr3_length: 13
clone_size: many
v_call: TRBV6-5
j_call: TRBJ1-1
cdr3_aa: CASSHKTGAEAFF
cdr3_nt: TGTGCCAGCAGTCACAAGACAGGGGCTGAAGCTTTCTTT

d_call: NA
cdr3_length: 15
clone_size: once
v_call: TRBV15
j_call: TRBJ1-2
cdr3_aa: CATSRPAEKNWGYTF
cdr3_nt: TGTGCCACCAGCAGACCGGCCGAAAAAAACTGGGGCTACACCTTC

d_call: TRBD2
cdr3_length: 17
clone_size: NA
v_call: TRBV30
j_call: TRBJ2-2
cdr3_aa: CAWSQRGGLYNTGELFF
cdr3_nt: TGTGCCTGGAGTCAAAGGGGAGGGCTATATAACACCGGGGAGCTGTTTTTT

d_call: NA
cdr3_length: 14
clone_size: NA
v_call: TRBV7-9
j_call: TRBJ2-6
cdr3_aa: CASSETSGANVLTF
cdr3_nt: TGTGCCAGCAGCGAAACCTCTGGGGCCAACGTCCTGACTTTC